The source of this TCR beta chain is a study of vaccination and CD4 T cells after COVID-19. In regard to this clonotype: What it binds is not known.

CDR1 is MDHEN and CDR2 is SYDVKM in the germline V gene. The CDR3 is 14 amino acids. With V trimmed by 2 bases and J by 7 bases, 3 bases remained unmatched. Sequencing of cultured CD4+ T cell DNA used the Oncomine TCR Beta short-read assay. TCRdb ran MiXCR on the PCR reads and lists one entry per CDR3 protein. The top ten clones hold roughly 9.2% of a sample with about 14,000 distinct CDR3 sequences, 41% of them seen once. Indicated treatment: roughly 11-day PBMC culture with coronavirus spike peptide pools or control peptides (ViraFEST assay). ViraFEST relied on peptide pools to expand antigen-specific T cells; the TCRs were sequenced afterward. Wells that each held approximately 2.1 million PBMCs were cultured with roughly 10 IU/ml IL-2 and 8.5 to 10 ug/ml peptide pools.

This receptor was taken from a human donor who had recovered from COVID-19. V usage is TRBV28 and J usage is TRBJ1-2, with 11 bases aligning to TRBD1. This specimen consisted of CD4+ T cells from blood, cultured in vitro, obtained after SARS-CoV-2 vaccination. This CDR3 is CASSLTGTGGGYTF. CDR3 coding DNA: TGTGCCAGCAGTTTAACGGGGACAGGGGGTGGCTACACCTTC.